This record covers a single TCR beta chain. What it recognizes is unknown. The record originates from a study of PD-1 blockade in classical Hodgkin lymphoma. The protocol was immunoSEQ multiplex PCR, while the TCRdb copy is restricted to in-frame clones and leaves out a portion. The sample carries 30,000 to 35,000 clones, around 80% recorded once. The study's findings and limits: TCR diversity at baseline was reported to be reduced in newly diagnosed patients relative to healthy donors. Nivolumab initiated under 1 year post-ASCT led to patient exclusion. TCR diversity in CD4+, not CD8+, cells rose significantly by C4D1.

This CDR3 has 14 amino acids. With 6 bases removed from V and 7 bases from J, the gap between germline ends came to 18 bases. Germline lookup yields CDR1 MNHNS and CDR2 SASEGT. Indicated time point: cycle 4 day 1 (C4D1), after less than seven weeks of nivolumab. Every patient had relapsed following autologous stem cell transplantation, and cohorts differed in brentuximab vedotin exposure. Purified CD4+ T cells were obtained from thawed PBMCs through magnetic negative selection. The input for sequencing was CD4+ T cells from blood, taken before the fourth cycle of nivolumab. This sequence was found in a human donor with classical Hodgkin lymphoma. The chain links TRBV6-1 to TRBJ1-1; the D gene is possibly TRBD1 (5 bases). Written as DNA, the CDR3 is TGTGCCAGCAGGAGGGCCCCGGGGGGTGTTGAAGCTTTCTTT. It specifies CASRRAPGGVEAFF.